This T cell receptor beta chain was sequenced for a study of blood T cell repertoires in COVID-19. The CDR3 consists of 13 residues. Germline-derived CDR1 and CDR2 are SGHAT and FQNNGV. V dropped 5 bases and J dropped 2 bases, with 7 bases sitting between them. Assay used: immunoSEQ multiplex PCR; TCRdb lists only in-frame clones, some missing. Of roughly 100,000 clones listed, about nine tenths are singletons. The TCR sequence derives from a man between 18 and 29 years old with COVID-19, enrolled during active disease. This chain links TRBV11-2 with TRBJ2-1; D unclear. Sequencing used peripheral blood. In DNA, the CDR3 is TGTGCCAGCAGCACCCCTACCTACAATGAGCAGTTCTTC. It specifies CASSTPTYNEQFF.